Given below is one TCR beta chain in context. Its specificity is not known. CDR3 size: 11 residues. Per the germline V gene, CDR1 is MRHNA and CDR2 is SNTAGT. The V end lost 3 bases, the J end lost 9 bases, and 6 bases lay between the germline ends. Primers included in the PCR were 60 Vbeta and 13 Jbeta primers. Sequenced by immunoSEQ multiplex PCR; TCRdb stores in-frame clones only, minus some. Here the sample spans under 45,000 clones, around 77% being singletons. The entry originates in a study of cytomegalovirus exposure and HLA in healthy donors. Study observations and caveats: Earlier analysis looked at TCR beta V segments, and most were productive about 87% or about 30% of the time.

Material: PBMCs. V is TRBV6-4 and J is TRBJ2-1; possibly TRBD2 for D (6 bases). This clonotype was obtained from a man aged 30 to 45 in good health and CMV-seronegative. The CDR3 DNA sequence: TGTGCCAGCAGTGAGGAGGGTGAGCAGTTCTTC. It specifies CASSEEGEQFF.